This TCR beta chain appears in the sequencing data of a study of regulatory T cells in long-lasting Graves disease. Whole-study findings and limits: Among the persistent patients, about 3,000 public clonotypes were shared, more than the 850 to 1,000 shared among new patients.

This clonotype was seen only a few times. Its antigen remains unknown. V was shortened by 5 bases and J by 1 base, with 8 bases between the two germline ends. Germline assignment: CDR1 SGHTA and CDR2 FQGNSA. The CDR3 contains 13 residues. As for time point: newly diagnosed GD, antithyroid drugs for less than 3 months. From PBMCs, RNA was extracted and then used to make the TCR library. Both iRepertoire HTBI primers and Arm-PCR of CDR3 regions were used to build the TCR beta libraries. TCRdb independently ran MiXCR on the multiplex PCR reads; one entry per CDR3 protein. Among approximately 560,000 distinct CDR3 sequences listed, about 16% were seen once. This same sample was also taken into another study, of T cells in Graves' hyperthyroidism and ophthalmopathy.

This sample comprised peripheral blood mononuclear cells (PBMCs), obtained at new diagnosis, from a patient treated with antithyroid drugs. The TCR sequence derives from a young man with Graves disease. The chain employs TRBV7-2 and TRBJ2-5; D not resolved. The CDR3 reads CASSTPGQETQYF. The CDR3 DNA is TGTGCCAGCAGCACCCCCGGCCAAGAGACCCAGTACTTC.